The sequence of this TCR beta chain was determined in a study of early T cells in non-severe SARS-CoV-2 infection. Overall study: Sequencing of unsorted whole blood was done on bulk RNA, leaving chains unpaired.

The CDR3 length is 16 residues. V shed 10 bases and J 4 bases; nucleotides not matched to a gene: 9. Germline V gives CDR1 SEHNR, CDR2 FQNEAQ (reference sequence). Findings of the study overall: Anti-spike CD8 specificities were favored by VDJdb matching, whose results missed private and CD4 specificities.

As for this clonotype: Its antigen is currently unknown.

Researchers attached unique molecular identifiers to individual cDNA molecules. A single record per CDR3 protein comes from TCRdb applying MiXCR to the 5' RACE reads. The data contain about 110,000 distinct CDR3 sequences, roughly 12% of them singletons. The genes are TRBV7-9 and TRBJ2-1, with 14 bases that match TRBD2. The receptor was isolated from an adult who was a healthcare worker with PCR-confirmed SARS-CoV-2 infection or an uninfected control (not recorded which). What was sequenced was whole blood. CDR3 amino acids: CATVNGLAGGYNEQFF. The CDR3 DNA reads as TGTGCCACCGTCAACGGACTAGCGGGGGGATACAATGAGCAGTTCTTC. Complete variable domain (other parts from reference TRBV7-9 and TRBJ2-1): DTGVSQNPRHKITKRGQNVTFRCDPISEHNRLYWYRQTLGQGPEFLTYFQNEAQLEKSRLLSDRFSAERPKGSFSTLEIQRTEQGDSAMYLCATVNGLAGGYNEQFFGPGTRLTVL.